The rows below give T cell receptor beta chains drawn from one sample of a study of cytomegalovirus exposure and HLA in healthy donors. Measured with immunoSEQ multiplex PCR; TCRdb has only the in-frame clones, and not every one. The data contain roughly 43,000 clones, roughly 60% of them seen just once; the ten biggest clones take up about 8.5%. The sequencing input was PBMCs. The receptors come from a human donor in good health. Each CDR3 is given with its conserved first and last residue. The D gene is left open where the match is weak. Expanded clones get a size class; other rows say once, few or many, or leave the size out.

D,J,V,size,CDR3,DNA
TRBD1,TRBJ1-2,TRBV6-1,.,CASSDPGTDYGYTF,TGTGCCAGCAGTGATCCTGGGACAGATTATGGCTACACCTTC
TRBD1,TRBJ1-5,TRBV6-1,.,CASSELVKGASEPQHF,TGTGCCAGCAGTGAATTAGTCAAGGGGGCGTCGGAGCCCCAGCATTTT
.,TRBJ1-2,TRBV6-5,few,CASSYDSYGYTF,TGTGCCAGCAGTTACGACAGTTATGGCTACACCTTC
TRBD1,TRBJ1-2,TRBV7-8,.,CASSFFGTAGFEGYTF,TGTGCCAGCAGCTTTTTTGGGACAGCCGGTTTTGAGGGCTACACCTTC
TRBD1,TRBJ2-3,TRBV5-1,.,CASSLIPGTGRADTQYF,TGCGCCAGCAGCTTAATTCCCGGGACAGGGCGGGCAGATACGCAGTATTTT
.,TRBJ1-1,TRBV6-1,once,CASSNRHRNTEAFF,TGTGCCAGCAGTAACAGACACCGGAACACTGAAGCTTTCTTT
TRBD2,TRBJ2-1,TRBV27,.,CASSRTSGAYEQFF,TGTGCCAGCAGTAGGACTAGCGGGGCCTATGAGCAGTTCTTC
.,TRBJ1-1,TRBV5-1,few,CASSTGTWSEAFF,TGCGCCAGCAGTACCGGGACATGGTCTGAAGCTTTCTTT
TRBD1,TRBJ1-1,TRBV6-6,.,CASRAGQGSTEAFF,TGTGCCAGCAGGGCGGGACAGGGATCCACTGAAGCTTTCTTT
TRBD2,TRBJ2-5,TRBV6-1,.,CASSVTSRETQYF,TGTGCCAGCAGTGTGACTAGCCGGGAGACCCAGTACTTC
.,TRBJ2-7,TRBV5-6,.,CASSLAAASSYEQYF,TGTGCCAGCAGCTTAGCGGCAGCAAGCTCCTACGAGCAGTACTTC
.,TRBJ1-2,TRBV6-1,.,CASSERTSNYGYTF,TGTGCCAGCAGTGAAAGGACAAGTAACTATGGCTACACCTTC
TRBD2,TRBJ2-1,TRBV5-1,.,CASSLVGTSGGSSYNEQFF,TGCGCCAGCAGCTTGGTGGGGACTAGCGGGGGTAGCTCCTACAATGAGCAGTTCTTC
TRBD2,TRBJ2-1,TRBV18,.,CASSQTSGSYNEQFF,TGTGCCAGCTCCCAAACTAGCGGCTCCTACAATGAGCAGTTCTTC
.,TRBJ1-6,TRBV5-5,few,CASSFRDSPLHF,TGTGCCAGCAGCTTTCGGGATTCACCCCTCCACTTT
.,TRBJ2-1,TRBV15,.,CATSSGRGDEQFF,TGTGCCACCAGCTCCGGCAGGGGAGATGAGCAGTTCTTC
.,TRBJ2-3,TRBV18,few,CASSPPGQSTDTQYF,TGTGCCAGCTCACCACCGGGGCAGAGCACAGATACGCAGTATTTT
.,TRBJ1-5,TRBV2,.,CASSDRANQPQHF,TGTGCCAGCAGTGACAGGGCAAATCAGCCCCAGCATTTT
.,TRBJ2-3,TRBV10-3,.,CAISEWRVDTDTQYF,TGTGCCATCAGTGAGTGGAGGGTTGACACAGATACGCAGTATTTT
TRBD2,TRBJ2-3,TRBV7-2,.,CASSPGGDTQYF,TGTGCCAGCAGCCCGGGAGGGGATACGCAGTATTTT
TRBD1,TRBJ1-1,TRBV7-3,few,CASSLGTGSEAFF,TGTGCCAGCAGCTTAGGGACAGGCTCCGAAGCTTTCTTT
TRBD2,TRBJ2-7,TRBV7-8,.,CASSLRGVEKSSYEQYF,TGTGCCAGCAGCTTACGGGGGGTGGAAAAGAGCTCCTACGAGCAGTACTTC
TRBD2,TRBJ2-1,TRBV7-9,.,CASSFLGGSFYNEQFF,TGTGCCAGCAGCTTCCTCGGGGGGTCGTTCTACAATGAGCAGTTCTTC
TRBD1,TRBJ2-5,TRBV7-7,.,CASSLDQGAGTQYF,TGTGCTAGCAGCTTAGACCAGGGGGCTGGGACCCAGTACTTC
TRBD2,TRBJ2-1,TRBV7-7,.,CASSLSAGAYNEQFF,TGTGCCAGCAGCCTTTCAGCGGGGGCCTACAATGAGCAGTTCTTC
TRBD1,TRBJ1-4,TRBV30,.,CVVSGTANEKLFF,TGTGTCGTTTCCGGGACAGCTAATGAAAAACTGTTTTTT
TRBD1,TRBJ1-5,TRBV28,.,CASSPGTGDQPQHF,TGTGCCAGCAGCCCCGGGACAGGAGATCAGCCCCAGCATTTT
TRBD1,TRBJ1-4,TRBV4-2,.,CASSQANRDSNEKLFF,TGTGCCAGCAGCCAAGCGAACCGGGACAGTAATGAAAAACTGTTTTTT
.,TRBJ2-7,TRBV9,.,CASSVSLKSEQYF,TGTGCCAGCAGCGTAAGCCTTAAGTCCGAGCAGTACTTC
TRBD2,TRBJ2-5,TRBV9,.,CASSVLAGGEETQYF,TGTGCCAGCAGCGTACTAGCGGGGGGAGAAGAGACCCAGTACTTC
.,TRBJ2-7,TRBV6-5,.,CASSWGSRNYEQYF,TGTGCCAGCTCATGGGGCTCAAGGAACTACGAGCAGTACTTC
.,TRBJ2-5,TRBV30,.,CAWSGGRQETQYF,TGTGCCTGGAGTGGTGGCCGCCAAGAGACCCAGTACTTC
TRBD2,TRBJ2-3,TRBV28,.,CASIQGGSHTDTQYF,TGTGCCAGCATCCAGGGAGGGTCTCACACAGATACGCAGTATTTT
.,TRBJ1-6,TRBV5-4,.,CASSKGGGNSPLHF,TGTGCCAGCAGCAAGGGAGGAGGGAATTCACCCCTCCACTTT
.,TRBJ2-5,TRBV6-6,.,CASSYSTGTQYF,TGTGCCAGCAGTTACTCGACGGGGACCCAGTACTTC
TRBD1,TRBJ1-5,TRBV7-6,few,CASSLGQSNQPQHF,TGTGCCAGCAGCTTGGGACAGTCCAATCAGCCCCAGCATTTT
.,TRBJ1-2,TRBV30,.,CAAGGGRGLYGYTF,TGTGCCGCGGGGGGTGGAAGAGGACTGTATGGCTACACCTTC
.,TRBJ1-2,TRBV27,.,CASSLSGQQLGYTF,TGTGCCAGCAGTTTATCGGGCCAACAGCTTGGCTACACCTTC
TRBD1,TRBJ2-3,TRBV7-9,.,CASSFRTGVAHTQYF,TGTGCCAGCAGCTTCAGGACAGGGGTCGCACATACGCAGTATTTT
.,TRBJ2-7,TRBV4-1,.,CASSQGPQGFSYEQYF,TGCGCCAGCAGCCAAGGTCCCCAGGGATTCTCCTACGAGCAGTACTTC
.,TRBJ2-5,TRBV5-1,.,CASSLAGLEETQYF,TGCGCCAGCAGCTTGGCAGGGCTTGAAGAGACCCAGTACTTC